This T cell receptor beta chain was identified in a study of T-cell reconstitution after alpha-beta-depleted transplantation in children. The CDR3 totals 17 residues. The germline V gene has CDR1 SGHKS and CDR2 YYEKEE (reference sequence). With V trimmed by 3 bases and J by 0 bases, 6 bases remained unmatched. Unique molecular identifiers tagged the TCRbeta library. From the PCR reads, TCRdb called clonotypes with MiXCR, one entry per CDR3 protein. The sample gives 55,000 to 85,000 distinct CDR3 sequences, approximately 11% of which show up once; about 13% is in the top ten. Study-level findings and limits: Several hundred expanded graft clones reportedly gave rise to the alpha-beta T cells present about two months after transplant.

The sample holds many counts of this clonotype. Its antigen remains unknown. The V call is TRBV5-5, the J call TRBJ2-1, with 10 nucleotides matching TRBD2. This specimen consisted of PBMCs, obtained before TCRalphabeta/CD19-depleted stem cell transplant. This sequence was found in a boy aged 10-17 years with acute myeloid leukemia, due to receive a stem cell transplant. This chain's CDR3 is CASSWFSGGSSYNEQFF. CDR3 DNA sequence: TGTGCCAGCAGCTGGTTTAGCGGGGGGAGCTCCTACAATGAGCAGTTCTTC.